Presented here are 14 T cell receptor beta chains from one specimen sequenced in a study of neurological immune-mediated disorders. Each CDR3 protein is one row after TCRdb ran MiXCR on the 5' RACE reads. This sample carries some 24,000 distinct CDR3 sequences, roughly 12% of them seen once, and the ten largest clones take more than 15%. Sequenced sample: PBMCs. The receptors come from a woman aged 40 to 55 with HTLV-1-associated myelopathy (HAM/TSP).

This clonotype came up many times. This sequence joins TRBV5-1 and TRBJ1-5; 10 bases are shared with TRBD1. Germline V gene sequence: CDR1 SGHRS, CDR2 YFSETQ. J lost 4 bases, V lost 4 bases, and 5 bases had no gene match. This CDR3 region has 15 residues. The DNA of the CDR3 is TGCGCCAGCAGCGCCGGGACAGGGGTTAATCAGCCCCAGCATTTT. Protein: CASSAGTGVNQPQHF.

This clonotype was counted ten times or more. The CDR3 reads CSARVPPANTEAFF. The CDR3 DNA reads TGCAGTGCTAGAGTACCCCCCGCGAACACTGAAGCTTTCTTT. The chain carries TRBV20-1 and TRBJ1-1; D unresolved. This CDR3 comprises 14 residues. Trimming removed 1 base at V and 1 base at J, with 10 bases between. From germline, CDR1 is DFQATT and CDR2 SNEGSKA (reference sequence).

This clonotype came up many times. The chain carries TRBV5-5 and TRBJ2-5; TRBD2 matches 10 bases. The germline CDR1 and CDR2 sequences are SGHKS and YYEKEE (reference sequence). Losses at the gene ends were 0 bases for V and 5 bases for J; bases not matched to a gene: 19. The CDR3 runs to 20 residues. CDR3 sequence reads: CASSLAGLLTQRGGRETQYF. In DNA, the CDR3 is TGTGCCAGCAGCTTGGCCGGTTTGCTGACGCAGCGGGGGGGCCGGGAGACCCAGTACTTC.

This clonotype was seen repeatedly, ten times or more. The chain has TRBV6-1 and TRBJ1-5; maybe TRBD1 (5 bases). V lost 6 bases and J lost 7, with 16 bases in between. CDR1 is MNHNS and CDR2 is SASEGT in the germline V gene. This CDR3 has 14 residues. For the CDR3, the DNA is TGTGCCAGCAGGGACGGGGCTTGGGTACAGCCCCAGCATTTT. Encoded protein: CASRDGAWVQPQHF.

This clonotype was counted at least ten times. The V and J genes are TRBV7-2 and TRBJ1-1; D is undetermined. Germline loops: CDR1 SGHTA, CDR2 FQGNSA. CDR3 length: 16 residues. Trimming took 0 bases from V and 0 from J, leaving 11 bases between them. The chain's CDR3 is CASSLAGGTVNTEAFF. CDR3 nucleotide sequence: TGTGCCAGCAGCTTAGCAGGCGGAACAGTGAACACTGAAGCTTTCTTT.

The rearrangement uses TRBV20-1 and TRBJ2-3; D not resolved. V lost 6 bases and J lost 4, with 17 bases in between. The CDR3 has 14 residues. Germline V lookup: CDR1 DFQATT, CDR2 SNEGSKA (reference sequence). As DNA, the CDR3 is TGCAGTGCCTACCCGTGGTTAGAAGCAGATACGCAGTATTTT. It translates to CSAYPWLEADTQYF.

Many counts were recorded for this clonotype. This chain joins TRBV24-1 and TRBJ2-1; D may be TRBD1 or TRBD2 (5 bases each). Trimming cost V 9 bases and J 0 bases, with 17 bases left between them. This CDR3 has 16 residues. The V gene's germline CDR1 is KGHDR and CDR2 SFDVKD. The CDR3 sequence is CATESWGLGSYNEQFF. In DNA form, the CDR3 reads TGTGCCACCGAGTCCTGGGGGTTGGGCTCCTACAATGAGCAGTTCTTC.

The V and J genes are TRBV27 and TRBJ2-2; D is undetermined. Per the germline V gene, CDR1 is MNHEY and CDR2 is SMNVEV (reference sequence). The CDR3 consists of 12 residues. The germline V and J ends were trimmed by 5 bases and 6 bases, with 7 bases remaining between them. CDR3 region: CASSTPPGELFF. Here the CDR3 DNA reads TGTGCCAGCAGTACTCCACCCGGGGAGCTGTTTTTT.

This clonotype occurred many times. The V gene is TRBV12-3 or TRBV12-4, the J gene TRBJ1-2, with 9 bases aligning to TRBD1. This CDR3 comprises 14 residues. The trim removed 3 bases at V and 2 bases at J, leaving 1 base unmatched. This CDR3 is CASSFGTGNYGYTF. CDR3 in DNA: TGTGCCAGCAGTTTTGGGACAGGGAACTATGGCTACACCTTC.

There are many counts of this clonotype. V is TRBV2 and J is TRBJ1-1; D is perhaps TRBD1 (5 bases). The CDR3 contains 16 residues. V gave up 3 bases and J gave up 3 bases, with 17 bases separating them. Germline CDR1 SNHLY, CDR2 FYNNEI. CDR3 sequence reads: CASSDGWGGRHTEAFF. DNA of the CDR3: TGTGCCAGCAGTGACGGTTGGGGGGGACGGCACACTGAAGCTTTCTTT.

This clonotype was seen many times. This chain links TRBV7-6 with TRBJ2-1; 7 bases fit TRBD1. The CDR3 is made up of 14 amino acids. Per the germline V gene, CDR1 is SGHVS and CDR2 is FNYEAQ. V was pared by 8 bases and J by 4 bases, with 8 bases of the junction left unmatched. The CDR3 DNA reads as TGTGCCAGCGCGCCGAGGGGGCGTTACAATGAGCAGTTCTTC. This codes for CASAPRGRYNEQFF.

This clonotype was seen repeatedly, ten times or more. The chain combines TRBV20-1 with TRBJ2-5; TRBD2 agrees at 9 bases. The CDR3 is 17 residues long. The V gene's germline CDR1 is DFQATT and CDR2 SNEGSKA (reference sequence). DNA of the CDR3: TGCAGCGGCGGGGCGGGGGGGCAGCCCGAGTTAGAAGAGACCCAGTACTTC. It codes for CSGGAGGQPELEETQYF.

As concerns this clonotype: It is unclear where the CDR3 begins or ends on the DNA, so no DNA is shown, and the CDR3 is as TCRdb lists it. This rearrangement joins TRBV7-8 to TRBJ1-6. Germline CDR1 and CDR2: SGHVS and FQNEAQ. The CDR3 is 20 residues long, ends included. This CDR3 reads CASSFYICSARVFGNSPLHF.

This clonotype occurred many times. This chain uses TRBV5-1 with TRBJ1-1; the D gene is possibly TRBD1 (5 bases). This CDR3 region has 14 residues. The germline V and J ends were trimmed by 2 bases and 2 bases, with 10 bases remaining between them. Germline V gene data show CDR1 as SGHRS and CDR2 as YFSETQ. Here the CDR3 reads CASSFREPNTEAFF. Written as DNA, the CDR3 is TGCGCCAGCAGCTTCAGGGAACCCAACACTGAAGCTTTCTTT.